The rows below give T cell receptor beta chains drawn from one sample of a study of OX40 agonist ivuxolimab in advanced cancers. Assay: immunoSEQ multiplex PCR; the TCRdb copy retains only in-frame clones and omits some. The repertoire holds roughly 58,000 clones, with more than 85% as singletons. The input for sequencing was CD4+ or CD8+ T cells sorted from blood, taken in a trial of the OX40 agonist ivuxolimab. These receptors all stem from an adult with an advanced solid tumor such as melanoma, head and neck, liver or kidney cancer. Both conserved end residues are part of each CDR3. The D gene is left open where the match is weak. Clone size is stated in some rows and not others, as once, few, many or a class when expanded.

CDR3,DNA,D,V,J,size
CASSAGRGPRYNEQFF,TGTGCCAGCAGCGCTGGGCGGGGCCCTAGGTACAATGAGCAGTTCTTC,.,TRBV7-9,TRBJ2-1,.
CASSEFSGSTDTQYF,TGTGCCAGCAGTGAATTTAGCGGGAGCACAGATACGCAGTATTTT,TRBD2,TRBV6-1,TRBJ2-3,few
CASSGDSLVLTGELFF,TGTGCCAGCAGCGGGGACAGCCTTGTACTCACCGGGGAGCTGTTTTTT,TRBD1,TRBV7-9,TRBJ2-2,.
CASSSTTEYEQYF,TGTGCCAGCAGCTCGACGACAGAATACGAGCAGTACTTC,.,TRBV7-9,TRBJ2-7,.
CASSYPDPIWVSAYEQYF,TGTGCCAGCAGTTACCCAGATCCAATTTGGGTCTCAGCCTACGAGCAGTACTTC,.,TRBV6-7,TRBJ2-7,.
CASTTARDRTNTGELFF,TGTGCCAGCACGACCGCCAGGGACAGAACCAACACCGGGGAGCTGTTTTTT,TRBD1,TRBV9,TRBJ2-2,.
CASSLVRTSNTGELFF,TGCGCCAGCAGCTTGGTTCGGACTTCGAACACCGGGGAGCTGTTTTTT,.,TRBV5-1,TRBJ2-2,.
CASSNVGGEGEQFF,TGCGCCAGCAGTAACGTAGGCGGGGAGGGTGAGCAGTTCTTC,TRBD2,TRBV4-3,TRBJ2-1,.
CASSRQGQRPSPLHF,TGTGCCAGCAGCAGACAGGGACAGAGGCCTTCACCCCTCCACTTT,TRBD1,TRBV11-3,TRBJ1-6,.
CASSPSGGLVRYEQYF,TGTGCCAGCAGTCCCTCAGGGGGGCTAGTTAGATACGAGCAGTACTTC,.,TRBV27,TRBJ2-7,.
CASSLGTYKFF,TGTGCCAGCAGCCTCGGGACTTATAAGTTCTTC,.,TRBV13,TRBJ2-1,.
CASSSREGTEHTDTQYF,TGTGCCAGTAGTTCCCGGGAGGGGACCGAACACACAGATACGCAGTATTTT,TRBD2,TRBV19,TRBJ2-3,.
CASSQEPSGSYEQFF,TGCGCCAGCAGCCAAGAACCTAGCGGGAGTTATGAGCAGTTCTTC,TRBD2,TRBV4-3,TRBJ2-1,.
CASSLAGGPQTQYF,TGTGCCAGCAGTTTAGCGGGAGGGCCGCAGACCCAGTACTTC,TRBD2,TRBV27,TRBJ2-5,.
CASSLYGGNTDTQYF,TGTGCCAGCAGCTTATATGGTGGAAACACAGATACGCAGTATTTT,.,TRBV7-2,TRBJ2-3,.
CASSLAGVGAEAFF,TGTGCCAGCAGTTTGGCAGGGGTTGGCGCTGAAGCTTTCTTT,.,TRBV27,TRBJ1-1,.
CASSPRVGTDTQYF,TGTGCCAGCAGCCCAAGGGTGGGCACAGATACGCAGTATTTT,.,TRBV7-6,TRBJ2-3,.
CASSYTGGRQPQHF,TGTGCCAGCAGCTACACAGGGGGCCGGCAGCCCCAGCATTTT,TRBD1,TRBV27,TRBJ1-5,once
CASSLADGNYGYTF,TGTGCCAGCAGCTTAGCGGACGGTAACTATGGCTACACCTTC,.,TRBV11-2,TRBJ1-2,.
CASSPGLAGELPNEQFF,TGTGCCAGCAGCCCGGGACTAGCGGGAGAGCTTCCAAATGAGCAGTTCTTC,TRBD2,TRBV11-3,TRBJ2-1,.
CASSSPRDESYNEQFF,TGTGCCAGCAGCTCGCCCCGGGACGAATCCTACAATGAGCAGTTCTTC,.,TRBV11-2,TRBJ2-1,.
CASSQDRIYTEAFF,TGCGCCAGCAGCCAAGATAGAATCTACACTGAAGCTTTCTTT,.,TRBV4-3,TRBJ1-1,.
CASSRTGANIQYF,TGTGCCAGCAGTCGGACAGGGGCAAACATTCAGTACTTC,TRBD1,TRBV28,TRBJ2-4,once
CASSRYRGSNQPQHF,TGCGCCAGCAGCCGGTACAGGGGAAGCAATCAGCCCCAGCATTTT,TRBD1,TRBV4-3,TRBJ1-5,.
CASRHPGTGVSEQYF,TGTGCCAGCAGGCACCCCGGGACAGGGGTTAGCGAGCAGTACTTC,TRBD1,TRBV7-8,TRBJ2-7,.
CASSLRQGANEQYF,TGTGCCAGCAGCTTACGACAGGGGGCTAACGAGCAGTACTTC,TRBD1,TRBV11-3,TRBJ2-7,.
CASSLHPGGNTEAFF,TGCGCCAGCAGCCTACATCCGGGAGGAAACACTGAAGCTTTCTTT,.,TRBV4-3,TRBJ1-1,.
CACRVSIHEQYF,TGTGCCTGCAGGGTTTCTATCCACGAGCAGTACTTC,.,TRBV6-6,TRBJ2-7,.
CASSLESREQYF,TGTGCCAGCAGTTTGGAATCGAGGGAGCAGTACTTC,.,TRBV28,TRBJ2-7,.
CASSRMNTEAFF,TGTGCCAGCAGCAGGATGAACACTGAAGCTTTCTTT,.,TRBV28,TRBJ1-1,.
CATSRDRGVGTGELFF,TGTGCCACCAGCAGAGATCGGGGGGTGGGCACCGGGGAGCTGTTTTTT,TRBD2,TRBV15,TRBJ2-2,.
CASSQDWGGIQGTEAFF,TGCGCCAGCAGCCAAGATTGGGGCGGGATTCAGGGGACTGAAGCTTTCTTT,.,TRBV4-3,TRBJ1-1,.
CASSNRDWVYNEQFF,TGTGCCAGCAGCAACCGGGACTGGGTCTACAATGAGCAGTTCTTC,.,TRBV28,TRBJ2-1,.
CASREVGDGYTF,TGTGCCAGCAGGGAGGTCGGAGATGGCTACACCTTC,.,TRBV9,TRBJ1-2,.
CASSASGGSSYEQYF,TGTGCCAGCAGCGCATCGGGAGGGAGCTCCTACGAGCAGTACTTC,TRBD2,TRBV7-9,TRBJ2-7,.
CASSSIGTRTEAFF,TGTGCCAGCAGCTCAATTGGGACCCGCACTGAAGCTTTCTTT,.,TRBV5-4,TRBJ1-1,.
CAWSVGGALLGYTF,TGTGCCTGGAGTGTCGGGGGGGCGTTGTTAGGCTACACCTTC,.,TRBV30,TRBJ1-2,.